These T cell receptor beta chains were read from a single sample in a study of molecular identifiers for immune sequencing clone quantification. TCRdb independently ran MiXCR on the PCR reads; one entry per CDR3 protein. Here the sample spans 550,000 to 750,000 distinct CDR3 sequences, 20% being singletons. The sequenced sample consisted of naive CD8+ T cells from blood, with Jurkat cell RNA spiked in. Receptors originate from a human donor in good health. Some libraries in this study had Jurkat cell RNA spiked in. CDR3s leave out the opening cysteine and the closing phenylalanine or tryptophan. A D gene is named only where the DNA matches it firmly. Where a row states a size, it is once, few, many or the class of an expanded clone; other rows omit it.

v_call	clone_size	d_call	j_call	cdr3_aa
TRBV12-3/TRBV12-4	.	.	TRBJ2-3	ASSSQHTDTQY
TRBV29-1	few	TRBD2	TRBJ2-1	SASDWTSGNEQF
TRBV12-3/TRBV12-4	many	.	TRBJ1-1	ASSFGAKAF
TRBV9	many	.	TRBJ2-7	ASSAAPDYEQY
TRBV11-2	.	TRBD2	TRBJ2-5	VSSLLAGVRGETQY
TRBV9	few	.	TRBJ1-5	ASSVAWRQCSNQPQH
TRBV5-1	.	.	TRBJ2-2	ASRLPQGQNTGELF
TRBV27	.	TRBD2	TRBJ2-5	ASSFYRDYKETQY
TRBV4-1	many	TRBD1	TRBJ1-6	ASSQGQGTWSPLH
TRBV9	many	.	TRBJ2-7	ASSVDGNFAYEQY
TRBV19	.	.	TRBJ2-4	ASMVQGLADIQY
TRBV4-3	many	TRBD1	TRBJ2-4	ASSQDLRTGKNIQY
TRBV12-3/TRBV12-4	few	.	TRBJ2-3	ASSLARVKVTDTQY
TRBV7-6	many	TRBD1	TRBJ2-2	ASSYGRDREVSGELF
TRBV28	many	.	TRBJ2-1	AHTGVSSYNEQF
TRBV12-3/TRBV12-4	few	.	TRBJ2-5	ASSFGVNQETQY
TRBV28	few	.	TRBJ2-1	ASSPSFFYNEQF
TRBV7-9	many	.	TRBJ2-3	ASSSGDTDTQY
TRBV21-1	many	.	TRBJ1-5	ASSKGSPRGLCQPQH
TRBV5-1	.	TRBD1	TRBJ2-7	ASSWYGTGANEQN
TRBV4-3	few	TRBD1	TRBJ2-7	ASSQESDRGPYEQY
TRBV19	few	.	TRBJ1-5	ASSSGANQPQH
TRBV7-8	many	TRBD1	TRBJ1-2	ASSLDQGQGAGGYT
TRBV6-2/TRBV6-3	many	.	TRBJ2-3	ASSSLGQTDTQY
TRBV4-1	many	.	TRBJ1-2	ASSQVPAEGYT
TRBV10-3	few	.	TRBJ2-1	AISDMTNPRTYNEQF
TRBV11-2	many	.	TRBJ2-1	ASSFRRDEQF
TRBV19	few	.	TRBJ2-5	ASSLSTRASAETQY
TRBV20-1	many	TRBD1	TRBJ1-5	SARDRDRSIYSNQPQH
TRBV7-9	many	TRBD1	TRBJ2-7	ASSLDRGPSYEQY
TRBV4-2	.	TRBD1	TRBJ1-2	ASSQGQGAFYGYT
TRBV28	.	.	TRBJ2-5	ASSLRGHRTSQETQY
TRBV9	few	TRBD1	TRBJ1-2	ASSSSPGQVLANYGYT
TRBV29-1	many	.	TRBJ2-2	SVDGGWDGELF
TRBV7-2	many	TRBD1	TRBJ2-2	ASSLARTGGNTGELF
TRBV7-9	once	.	TRBJ2-6	ASSSRLQGSQSSSGANVLT
TRBV6-5	.	TRBD2	TRBJ2-7	ASRPGAGEVAYEQY
TRBV3-1	many	.	TRBJ1-4	ASSGNRGNTPFEKLF
TRBV7-9	many	TRBD1	TRBJ2-7	ASSLPLRDRVSYEQY
TRBV7-9	few	.	TRBJ2-7	ASSFRGGNLYEQY
TRBV6-1	.	.	TRBJ1-5	ASSPLGALYSNQPQH
TRBV28	few	TRBD1	TRBJ2-5	ASSRDRGIGETQY
TRBV7-3	many	TRBD2	TRBJ2-1	ASSPLAGGSNEQF
TRBV9	.	.	TRBJ2-5	ASSVGGLPGETQY
TRBV7-9	.	.	TRBJ1-6	ASSSLGVNNSPLH
TRBV6-5	few	TRBD2	TRBJ2-1	ASSYSDSGGAWDEQF
TRBV6-5	many	TRBD1	TRBJ2-7	ASRQWTGGYEQY
TRBV23-1	many	.	TRBJ2-2	ARPSAANTGELF